This TCR beta chain stems from a study of control samples from healthy donors and cancer patients (TCRdb year 2020). The library was made by the immunoSEQ multiplex PCR assay. TCRdb stores this immuneACCESS table with in-frame sequences only. Part of the clones is absent; in the studies checked, under half of the shortfall reflects unresolved V genes, and no reason is known for the rest. The sample contains 100,000 to 150,000 clones, roughly 92% of them found a single time. The top ten hold 0.58% of the sample. A word on this clone: The clone's antigen remains unknown. Per-base quality was not reported, and no clone a single base away is much larger than it.

V is pruned by 0 bases and J by 4 bases, leaving 2 bases of the junction without a gene match. In the germline V gene, CDR1 corresponds to ENHRY and CDR2 to SYGVKD. The CDR3 covers 15 residues, taking in both the cysteine and the phenylalanine. Of the read, only the CDR3 DNA is kept; its 45 bases are in frame from base 1. In this chain, TRBV10-3 is recombined with TRBJ2-2, with 7 central nucleotides matching TRBD2. Sequenced sample: PBMCs. The TCR was taken from a man older than 75 with head and neck cancer. The CDR3 protein sequence reads: CAISESGGTTGELFF. The DNA sequence is as follows: TGTGCCATCAGTGAGTCGGGAGGGACCACCGGGGAGCTGTTTTTT.